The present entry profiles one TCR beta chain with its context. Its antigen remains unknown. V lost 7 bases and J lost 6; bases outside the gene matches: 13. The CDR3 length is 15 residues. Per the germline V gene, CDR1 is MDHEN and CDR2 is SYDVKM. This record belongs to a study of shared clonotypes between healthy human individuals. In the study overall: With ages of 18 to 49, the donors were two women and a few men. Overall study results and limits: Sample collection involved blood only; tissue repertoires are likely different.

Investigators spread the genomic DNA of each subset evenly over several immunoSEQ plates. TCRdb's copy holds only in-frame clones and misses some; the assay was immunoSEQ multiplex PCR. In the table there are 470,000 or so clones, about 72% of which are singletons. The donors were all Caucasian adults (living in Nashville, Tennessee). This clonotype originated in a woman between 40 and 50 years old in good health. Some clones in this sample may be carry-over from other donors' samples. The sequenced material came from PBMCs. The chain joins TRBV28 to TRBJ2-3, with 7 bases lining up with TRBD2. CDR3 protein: CASTFGGGGGDTQYF. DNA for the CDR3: TGTGCCAGCACCTTCGGCGGGGGAGGTGGCGATACGCAGTATTTT.